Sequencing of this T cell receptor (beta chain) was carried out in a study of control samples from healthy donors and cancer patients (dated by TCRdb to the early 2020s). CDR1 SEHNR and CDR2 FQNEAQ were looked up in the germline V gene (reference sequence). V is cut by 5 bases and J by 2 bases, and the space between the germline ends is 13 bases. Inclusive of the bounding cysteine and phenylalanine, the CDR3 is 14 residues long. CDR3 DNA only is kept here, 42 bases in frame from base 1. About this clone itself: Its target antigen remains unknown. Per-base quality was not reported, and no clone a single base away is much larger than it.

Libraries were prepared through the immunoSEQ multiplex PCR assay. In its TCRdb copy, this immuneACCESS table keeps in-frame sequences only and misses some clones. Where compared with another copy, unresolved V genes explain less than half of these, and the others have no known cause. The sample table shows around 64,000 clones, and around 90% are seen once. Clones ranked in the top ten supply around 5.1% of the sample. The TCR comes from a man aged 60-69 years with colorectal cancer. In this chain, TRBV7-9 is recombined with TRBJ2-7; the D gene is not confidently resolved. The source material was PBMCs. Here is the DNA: TGTGCCAGCAGCCCTGGGCACAGTACCTACGAGCAGTACTTC. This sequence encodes CASSPGHSTYEQYF. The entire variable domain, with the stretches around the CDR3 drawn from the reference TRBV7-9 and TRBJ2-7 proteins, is DTGVSQNPRHKITKRGQNVTFRCDPISEHNRLYWYRQTLGQGPEFLTYFQNEAQLEKSRLLSDRFSAERPKGSFSTLEIQRTEQGDSAMYLCASSPGHSTYEQYFGPGTRLTVT.